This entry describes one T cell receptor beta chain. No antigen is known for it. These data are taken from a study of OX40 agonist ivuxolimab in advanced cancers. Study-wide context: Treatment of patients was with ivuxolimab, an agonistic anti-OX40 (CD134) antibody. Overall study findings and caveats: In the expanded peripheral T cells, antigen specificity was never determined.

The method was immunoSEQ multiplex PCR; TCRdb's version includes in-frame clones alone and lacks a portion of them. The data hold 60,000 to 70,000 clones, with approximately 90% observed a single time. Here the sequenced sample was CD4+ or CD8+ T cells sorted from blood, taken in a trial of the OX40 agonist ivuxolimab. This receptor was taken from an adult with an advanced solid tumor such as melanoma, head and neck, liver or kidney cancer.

DNA for the CDR3: TGTGCCAGCACCACCTTGACGGGCCCCTCCTACAATGAGCAGTTCTTC. This translates into CASTTLTGPSYNEQFF. V usage is TRBV5-8 and J usage is TRBJ2-1; D remains unclear. Germline assignment: CDR1 SGHTS and CDR2 YDEGEE. The CDR3 totals 16 residues. Trimming took 6 bases from V and 0 from J, leaving 16 bases between them.